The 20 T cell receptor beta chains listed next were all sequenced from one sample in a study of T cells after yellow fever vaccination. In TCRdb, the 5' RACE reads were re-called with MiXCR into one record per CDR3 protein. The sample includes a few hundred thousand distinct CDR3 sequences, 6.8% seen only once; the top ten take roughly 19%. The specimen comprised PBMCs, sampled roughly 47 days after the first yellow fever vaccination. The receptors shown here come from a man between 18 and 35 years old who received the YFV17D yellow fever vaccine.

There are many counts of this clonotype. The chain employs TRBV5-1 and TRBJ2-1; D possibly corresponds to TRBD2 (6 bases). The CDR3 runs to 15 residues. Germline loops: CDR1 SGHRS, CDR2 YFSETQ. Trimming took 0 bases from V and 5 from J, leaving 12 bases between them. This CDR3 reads CASSLVGGANNEQFF. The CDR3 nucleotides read TGCGCCAGCAGCTTGGTCGGAGGGGCGAACAATGAGCAGTTCTTC.

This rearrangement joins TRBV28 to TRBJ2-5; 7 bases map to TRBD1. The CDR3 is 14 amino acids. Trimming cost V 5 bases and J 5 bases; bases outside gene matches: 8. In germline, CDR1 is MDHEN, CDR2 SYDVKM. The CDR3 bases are TGTGCCAGCAGTCGAACAGGGGTAGTGGAGACCCAGTACTTC. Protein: CASSRTGVVETQYF.

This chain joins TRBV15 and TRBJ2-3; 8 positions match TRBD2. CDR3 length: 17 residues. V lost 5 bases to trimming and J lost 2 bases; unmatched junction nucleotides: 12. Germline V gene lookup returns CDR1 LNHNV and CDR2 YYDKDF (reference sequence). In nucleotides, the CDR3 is TGTGCCACCAGCGAGAGGGGCGGGGGGCCACACACAGATACGCAGTATTTT. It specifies CATSERGGGPHTDTQYF.

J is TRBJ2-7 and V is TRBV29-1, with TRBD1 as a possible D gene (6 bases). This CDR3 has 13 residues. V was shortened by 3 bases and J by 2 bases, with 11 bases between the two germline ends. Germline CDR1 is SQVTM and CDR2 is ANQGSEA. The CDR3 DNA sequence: TGCAGCGTTGAGTCAGGGGCGACCTACGAGCAGTACTTC. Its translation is CSVESGATYEQYF.

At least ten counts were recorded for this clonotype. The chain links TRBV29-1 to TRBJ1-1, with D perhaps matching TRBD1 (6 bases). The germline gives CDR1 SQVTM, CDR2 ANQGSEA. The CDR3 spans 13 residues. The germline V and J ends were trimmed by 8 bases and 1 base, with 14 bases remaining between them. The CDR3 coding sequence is TGCAGCTCTACGGGACAAGAGAACACTGAAGCTTTCTTT. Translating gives CSSTGQENTEAFF.

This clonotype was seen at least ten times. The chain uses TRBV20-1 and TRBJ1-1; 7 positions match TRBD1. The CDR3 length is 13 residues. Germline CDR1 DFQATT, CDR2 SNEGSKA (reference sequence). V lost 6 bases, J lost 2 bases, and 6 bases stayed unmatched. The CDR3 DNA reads TGCAGTGCAACCGGGACAGCCAACACTGAAGCTTTCTTT. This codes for CSATGTANTEAFF.

The CDR3 bases are TGTGCCAGCAGCTTTGTCAGCAGGGGTGAAGCTTTCTTT. This sequence encodes CASSFVSRGEAFF. The rearrangement uses TRBV5-8 and TRBJ1-1, with D possibly being TRBD1 (6 bases). The V end was cut by 2 bases, the J end by 7 bases, with 12 bases between. The germline gives CDR1 SGHTS, CDR2 YDEGEE. The CDR3 runs 13 residues. The full variable domain, its missing parts supplied by reference TRBV5-8 and TRBJ1-1, is EAGVTQSPTHLIKTRGQQATLRCSPISGHTSVYWYQQALGLGLQFLLWYDEGEERNRGNFPPRFSGRQFPNYSSELNVNALELEDSALYLCASSFVSRGEAFFGQGTRLTVV.

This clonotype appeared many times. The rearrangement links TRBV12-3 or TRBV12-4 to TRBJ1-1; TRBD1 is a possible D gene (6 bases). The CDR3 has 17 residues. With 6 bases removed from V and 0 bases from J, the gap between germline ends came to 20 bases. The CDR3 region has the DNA TGTGCCAGCAGGTCTTTCCAGGGGATATGGGTGAACACTGAAGCTTTCTTT. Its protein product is CASRSFQGIWVNTEAFF.

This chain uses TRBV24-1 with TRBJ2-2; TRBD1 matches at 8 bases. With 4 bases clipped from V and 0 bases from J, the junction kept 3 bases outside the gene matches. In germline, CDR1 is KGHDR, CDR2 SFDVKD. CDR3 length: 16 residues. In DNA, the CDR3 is TGTGCCACCAGTGACCCGGACAGGGCGAACACCGGGGAGCTGTTTTTT. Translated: CATSDPDRANTGELFF.

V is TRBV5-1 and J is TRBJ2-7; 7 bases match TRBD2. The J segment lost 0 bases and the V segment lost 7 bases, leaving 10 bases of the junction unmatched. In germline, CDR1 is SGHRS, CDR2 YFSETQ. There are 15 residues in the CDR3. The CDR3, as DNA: TGCGCCAGCCGGGGGGATGGACACGGCTCCTACGAGCAGTACTTC. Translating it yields CASRGDGHGSYEQYF.

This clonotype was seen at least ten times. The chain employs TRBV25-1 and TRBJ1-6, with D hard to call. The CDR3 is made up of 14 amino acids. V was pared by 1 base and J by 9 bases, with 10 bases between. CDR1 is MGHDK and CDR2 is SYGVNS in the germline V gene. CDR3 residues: CASSEFREFSPLHF. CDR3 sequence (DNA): TGTGCCAGCAGTGAATTTAGGGAGTTTTCACCCCTCCACTTT.

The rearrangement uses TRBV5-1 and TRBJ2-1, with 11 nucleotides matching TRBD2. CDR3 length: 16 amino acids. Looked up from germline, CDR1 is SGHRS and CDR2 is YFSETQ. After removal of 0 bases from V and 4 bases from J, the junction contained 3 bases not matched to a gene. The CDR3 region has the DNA TGCGCCAGCAGCTTGGATATAGCGGGGGGGTACAATGAGCAGTTCTTC. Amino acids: CASSLDIAGGYNEQFF. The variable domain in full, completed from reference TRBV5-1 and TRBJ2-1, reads KAGVTQTPRYLIKTRGQQVTLSCSPISGHRSVSWYQQTPGQGLQFLFEYFSETQRNKGNFPGRFSGRQFSNSRSEMNVSTLELGDSALYLCASSLDIAGGYNEQFFGPGTRLTVL.

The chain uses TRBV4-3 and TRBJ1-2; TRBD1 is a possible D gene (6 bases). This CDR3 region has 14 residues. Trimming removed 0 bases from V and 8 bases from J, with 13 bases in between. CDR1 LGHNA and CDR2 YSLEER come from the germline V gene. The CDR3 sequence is CASSQDEQGRGYTF. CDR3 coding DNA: TGCGCCAGCAGCCAAGATGAACAGGGACGGGGCTACACCTTC.

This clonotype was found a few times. CDR3 loop: CSAKSAGTDTQYF. Written as DNA, the CDR3 is TGCAGTGCTAAGTCAGCGGGTACAGATACGCAGTATTTT. V usage is TRBV20-1 and J usage is TRBJ2-3, with D possibly matching TRBD2 (6 bases). This CDR3 has 13 amino acids. V was clipped by 4 bases and J by 3 bases, with 11 bases between them. CDR1 and CDR2 (germline): DFQATT, SNEGSKA (reference sequence).

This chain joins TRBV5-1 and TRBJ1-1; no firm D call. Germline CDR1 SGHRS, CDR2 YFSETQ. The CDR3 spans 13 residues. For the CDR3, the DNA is TGCGCGGAAGTTAGCCGGAGGAACACTGAAGCTTTCTTT. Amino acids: CAEVSRRNTEAFF. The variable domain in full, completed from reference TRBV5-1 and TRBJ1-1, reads KAGVTQTPRYLIKTRGQQVTLSCSPISGHRSVSWYQQTPGQGLQFLFEYFSETQRNKGNFPGRFSGRQFSNSRSEMNVSTLELGDSALYLCAEVSRRNTEAFFGQGTRLTVV.

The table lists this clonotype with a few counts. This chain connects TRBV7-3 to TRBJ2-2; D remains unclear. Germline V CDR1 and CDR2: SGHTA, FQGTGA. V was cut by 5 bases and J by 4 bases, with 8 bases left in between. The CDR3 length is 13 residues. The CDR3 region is CASSRPSTGELFF. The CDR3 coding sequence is TGTGCCAGCAGCCGCCCGAGCACCGGGGAGCTGTTTTTT.

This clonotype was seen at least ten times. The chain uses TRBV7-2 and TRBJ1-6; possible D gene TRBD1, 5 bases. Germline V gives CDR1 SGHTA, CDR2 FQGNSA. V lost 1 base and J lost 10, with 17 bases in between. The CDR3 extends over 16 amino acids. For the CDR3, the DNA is TGTGCCAGCAGCTTAGGGCCTCGGGGGATGGGGTCACCCCTCCACTTT. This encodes CASSLGPRGMGSPLHF.

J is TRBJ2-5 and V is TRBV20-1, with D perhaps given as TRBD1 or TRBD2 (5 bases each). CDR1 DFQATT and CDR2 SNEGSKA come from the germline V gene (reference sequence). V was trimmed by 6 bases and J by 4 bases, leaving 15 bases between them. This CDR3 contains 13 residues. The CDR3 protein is CSAPGPGRETQYF. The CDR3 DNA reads TGCAGTGCCCCCGGACCGGGACGAGAGACCCAGTACTTC.

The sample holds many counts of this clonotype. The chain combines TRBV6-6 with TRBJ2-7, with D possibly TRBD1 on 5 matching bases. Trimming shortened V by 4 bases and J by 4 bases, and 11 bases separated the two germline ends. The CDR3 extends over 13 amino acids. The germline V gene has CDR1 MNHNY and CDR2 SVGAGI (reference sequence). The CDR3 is CASSLGVMYEQYV. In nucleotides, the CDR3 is TGTGCCAGCAGTTTAGGGGTTATGTACGAGCAGTACGTC.

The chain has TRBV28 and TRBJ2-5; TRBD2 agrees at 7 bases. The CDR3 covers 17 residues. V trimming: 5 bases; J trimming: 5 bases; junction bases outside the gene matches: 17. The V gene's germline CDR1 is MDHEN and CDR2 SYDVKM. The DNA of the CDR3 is TGTGCCAGCAGTACTCCCCGGGGGAGGGAGTATAGGGAGACCCAGTACTTC. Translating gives CASSTPRGREYRETQYF.